A selection of T cell receptor beta chains follows, all from one sample in a study of identical twins. TCRdb redid the calling of the 5' RACE reads with MiXCR, one entry per CDR3 protein. Of 700,000 to 950,000 distinct CDR3 sequences in the sample, more than 9% were seen once. The same specimen was also included in a second study, on yellow fever vaccine responses in identical twins.

The sequenced material came from PBMCs. The receptors shown here come from a young woman in good health. CDR3s include the opening cysteine and the closing phenylalanine or tryptophan. A D gene is named only where the DNA matches it firmly. Not every row has a clone size; where given, it reads once, few, many or a size class.

. TRBD2 TRBJ2-1 TRBV3-1 TGTGCCAGCAGCACCGGGACTAGTCCTTACAATGAGCAGTTCTTC CASSTGTSPYNEQFF
few . TRBJ2-1 TRBV6-5 TGTGCCAGCAGTTACCTCTCTAGCAATGAGCAGTTCTTC CASSYLSSNEQFF
few . TRBJ2-2 TRBV7-8 TGTGCCAGCAGCTTTCAGACTCCAACGAACACCGGGGAGCTGTTTTTT CASSFQTPTNTGELFF
few . TRBJ1-1 TRBV6-1 TGTGCCAGCACCATGTTCGGCCCGGGCGCTGAAGCTTTCTTT CASTMFGPGAEAFF
. . TRBJ1-4 TRBV7-3 TGTGCCAGCAGCTCTTCCGCAACTAATGAAAAACTGTTTTTT CASSSSATNEKLFF
. . TRBJ2-1 TRBV6-2/TRBV6-3 TGTGCCACCTCCAGTGAGGGGGGGGTTAAGAACAATGAGCAGTTCTTC CATSSEGGVKNNEQFF
many . TRBJ1-6 TRBV12-3/TRBV12-4 TGTGCCAGCAGGAGCGGCCATATTAATTCACCCCTCCACTTT CASRSGHINSPLHF
many . TRBJ1-4 TRBV5-1 TGCGCCAGCAGCCCGGGAGGTTTAGTTGAAAAACTGTTTTTT CASSPGGLVEKLFF
. . TRBJ1-1 TRBV2 TGTGCCAGCACGTGGAGTTTCATGAACACTGAAGCTTTCTTT CASTWSFMNTEAFF
. . TRBJ2-7 TRBV2 TGTGCCAGCAGTGAAGTTCTTCGGGGGCCAGACGAGCAGTACTTC CASSEVLRGPDEQYF
. . TRBJ1-4 TRBV5-5 TGTGCCAGCAGCTTGCTGGGAGTAAGGGCAACTAATGAAAAACTGTTTTTT CASSLLGVRATNEKLFF
many . TRBJ2-1 TRBV29-1 TGCAGCGTTGAAGGGGGAACTAGTTGGTCCTACAATGAGCAGTTCTTC CSVEGGTSWSYNEQFF
. TRBD2 TRBJ2-1 TRBV28 TGTGCCAGCAGTTCGGAAACCTCGTGGGGGGGTGAGCAGTTCTTC CASSSETSWGGEQFF
many . TRBJ1-2 TRBV5-1 TGCGCCAGCAGCCAGACCCGGGACACCTTATCCGAATTTTACGGCTACACCTTC CASSQTRDTLSEFYGYTF
few TRBD2 TRBJ2-1 TRBV5-1 TGCGCCAGCAGCTCAGGACTAGCGCATTTGGCCTACAATGAGCAGTTCTTC CASSSGLAHLAYNEQFF
many . TRBJ2-7 TRBV27 TGTGCCAGCAGTTTAAGGCGGGGTTGGGGGTACGAGCAGTACTTC CASSLRRGWGYEQYF
few . TRBJ2-1 TRBV12-3/TRBV12-4 TGTGCCAGCAGTAACACTTACAGGACTTACAATGAGCAGTTCTTC CASSNTYRTYNEQFF
few TRBD2 TRBJ2-1 TRBV13 TGTGCCAGCAGCGAGGGACTAGCGGGAGGATCCTACAATGAGCAGTTCTTC CASSEGLAGGSYNEQFF
few . TRBJ1-2 TRBV11-2 TGTGCCAGCAGGCTCCCGACGGGCTATGGCTACACCTTC CASRLPTGYGYTF
. TRBD2 TRBJ2-7 TRBV12-3/TRBV12-4 TGTGCCTGCAGCCCCGGGGGACTAGCGGGAGGTTTTCGCTCCTACGAGCAGTACTTC CACSPGGLAGGFRSYEQYF
. . TRBJ2-2 TRBV19 TGTGCCAGTAGGTCGGGGGTTCGCCTCCCCGGGGAGCTGTTTTTT CASRSGVRLPGELFF
few . TRBJ2-2 TRBV15 TGTGCCACCAGCGGTCCGGGACTGATGAACACCGGGGAGCTGTTTTTT CATSGPGLMNTGELFF
few TRBD2 TRBJ2-1 TRBV11-2 TGTGCCAGCAGCTTAGTTTCCAGCGGGGGGGTGATTGAGCAGTTCTTC CASSLVSSGGVIEQFF
. . TRBJ2-5 TRBV6-6 TGTGCCAGCAGTTACCCTGACTCGGAGACCCAGTACTTC CASSYPDSETQYF
many TRBD2 TRBJ2-1 TRBV20-1 TGCAGTGCTAACCCAACTAGCGGGAGGCGCGAGCAGTTCTTC CSANPTSGRREQFF
few . TRBJ1-5 TRBV2 TGTGCCAGCAGCTGGGGGGGAAATAGCAATCAGCCCCAGCATTTT CASSWGGNSNQPQHF
. TRBD2 TRBJ2-3 TRBV3-1 TGTGCCAGCAGCCAAGATGGCGGCGGGGGGGCGGATACGCAGTATTTT CASSQDGGGGADTQYF
few . TRBJ2-1 TRBV24-1 TGTGCCACCAGTGATGTGTGGGGGAACTCCTACAATGAGCAGTTCTTC CATSDVWGNSYNEQFF
many . TRBJ1-1 TRBV12-3/TRBV12-4 TGTGCCAGCAGTTTACGTGAGGTCAACACTGAAGCTTTCTTT CASSLREVNTEAFF
. . TRBJ2-1 TRBV3-1 TGTGCCAGCAGCCCCGGACGGAAATCCTACAATGAGCAGTTCTTC CASSPGRKSYNEQFF
few . TRBJ2-3 TRBV7-9 TGTGCCAGCAGCCCCCCGGGACTTCTCACAGATACGCAGTATTTT CASSPPGLLTDTQYF
. . TRBJ2-5 TRBV5-1 TGCGCCAGCAGCTTGACCCCTCGGACTGATCAAGAGACCCAGTACTTC CASSLTPRTDQETQYF
few . TRBJ2-1 TRBV6-1 TGTGCCAGCAGACCCGACAGAAGCTCCTACAATGAGCAGTTCTTC CASRPDRSSYNEQFF
few . TRBJ2-4 TRBV20-1 TGCAGTGCTAGAACCGACAGGCCTGCCAAAAACATTCAGTACTTC CSARTDRPAKNIQYF
. TRBD1 TRBJ2-1 TRBV20-1 TGCAGTGGGGACAGGGGTTCCGATGAGCAGTTCTTC CSGDRGSDEQFF
few . TRBJ2-3 TRBV20-1 TGCAGTGCTACCCAGGGAGCGTCCCCGGGGGCAGATACGCAGTATTTT CSATQGASPGADTQYF
few . TRBJ2-2 TRBV7-7 TGTGCCAGCAGCTTAAGTTCTTTAGGGGAGCTGTTTTTT CASSLSSLGELFF
. TRBD2 TRBJ2-3 TRBV20-1 TGCAGTGGTCTAATAGCGGGAGGCACAGATACGCAGTATTTT CSGLIAGGTDTQYF
. . TRBJ1-2 TRBV18 TGTGCCAGCTCACCAGGGGGGGCCGCCACTAACTATGGCTACACCTTC CASSPGGAATNYGYTF
. . TRBJ1-2 TRBV10-3 TGTGCCATCAGTGAGTCGGTGGAGGCGGCTAACTATGGCTACACCTTC CAISESVEAANYGYTF
few TRBD2 TRBJ2-1 TRBV9 TGTGCCAGCAGTGATACTAGCGGGAGCTCTTATGAGCAGTTCTTC CASSDTSGSSYEQFF
. TRBD1 TRBJ2-2 TRBV6-1 TGTGCCAGCAGGGGCAGGGGGCTAAACACCGGGGAGCTGTTTTTT CASRGRGLNTGELFF